This T cell receptor beta chain was found in a study of blood T cell repertoires in COVID-19 (dated by TCRdb to about 2020). About the full investigation: The collaborator samples originated in the United States, Italy and Spain and spanned the acute and convalescent phases of COVID-19. The material from the prospective study consisted of cDNA or gDNA derived from T cells, B-cell-depleted T cells, or PBMCs. Deeply sampled blood TCRbeta repertoires from subjects exposed to, actively infected with, or recovered from COVID-19 were included in the dataset. A freely available public database, intended as a resource for researchers studying the immune response to SARS-CoV-2, is where the repertoires were released. Samples came from the ongoing ImmuneRACE study (first 160 participants) plus 1,254 subjects from 6 global collaborators. A de-identified subject ID, COVID-19 status, age in years and sex were almost always included in the sample metadata. Where available, HLA class I and class II types were taken from metadata supplied by the sample provider and were not determined by assay-based typing.

A remark on this clone: The specificity of this receptor is unknown. No much larger clonotype is one base removed from it; base qualities were not supplied.

TCRbeta CDR3 regions were amplified from genomic DNA by means of the immunoSEQ Assay, a bias-controlled multiplex PCR. On the study's bioinformatics: The number of nucleated cells in each sample was estimated by amplification of reference gene primers within the assay. Sequence reads were collapsed and filtered to measure the absolute abundance of every unique TCRbeta CDR3 rearrangement. For each sample, productive Simpson clonality was calculated as the square root of Simpson's diversity index across productive rearrangements. The clones in this table, taken by TCRdb from immuneACCESS, are in-frame only. Not every clone is retained; where verified, under half of the shortfall comes from an unresolved V gene, and the cause of the rest is unknown. V and J calls and clone size are copied from that table; D and trimming were computed from the DNA. This sample comprises around 400,000 clones, 87% of them detected only once. 2.3% of the sample belongs to the ten largest clones.

What the work shows at the level of the full study, not this receptor alone: The amount of clinical and demographic metadata varied by source and participant and was provided uncurated.

Measured from the cysteine to the phenylalanine, the CDR3 is 16 residues long. Only the CDR3 DNA stays, 48 bases, in frame from base 1. V is cut back by 4 bases and J by 5 bases, with 14 bases in the junction unmatched. For CDR1 and CDR2, the germline V gene lists SGHRS and YFSETQ. One collaborating source in Seattle enrolled patients while the patients were actively infected and followed the patients over time throughout the course of disease. Whole blood was collected in K2EDTA tubes by collaborating institutions according to the institutions' own protocols. Collaborator samples were shipped for TCRbeta analysis as frozen whole blood, isolated PBMCs, or DNA extracted from either sample type.

The receptor chain draws on TRBV5-1 and TRBJ2-7; TRBD2 lines up with 8 middle nucleotides. This receptor was obtained from a woman in her fifties or sixties with COVID-19, enrolled during active disease. The sequenced material came from peripheral blood. The CDR3 protein is CASSQEASGPTHEQYF. The DNA sequence is as follows: TGCGCCAGCAGCCAGGAGGCTAGCGGGCCCACCCACGAGCAGTACTTC.